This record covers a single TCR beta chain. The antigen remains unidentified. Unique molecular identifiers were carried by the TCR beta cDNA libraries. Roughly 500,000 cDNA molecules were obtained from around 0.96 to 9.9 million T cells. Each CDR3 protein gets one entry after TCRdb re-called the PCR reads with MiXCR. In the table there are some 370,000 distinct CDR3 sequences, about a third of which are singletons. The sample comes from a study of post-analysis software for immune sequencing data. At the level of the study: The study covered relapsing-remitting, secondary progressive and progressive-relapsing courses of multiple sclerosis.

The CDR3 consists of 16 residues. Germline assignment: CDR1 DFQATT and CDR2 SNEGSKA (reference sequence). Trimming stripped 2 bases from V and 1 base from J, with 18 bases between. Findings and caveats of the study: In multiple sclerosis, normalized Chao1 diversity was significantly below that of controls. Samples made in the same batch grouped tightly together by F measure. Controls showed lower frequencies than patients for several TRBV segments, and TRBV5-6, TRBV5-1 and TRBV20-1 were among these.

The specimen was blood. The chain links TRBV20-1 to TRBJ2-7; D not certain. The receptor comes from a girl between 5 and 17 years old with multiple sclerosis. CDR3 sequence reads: CSARSGRASRSYEQYF. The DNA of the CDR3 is TGCAGTGCTAGATCGGGTCGGGCCTCGAGATCCTACGAGCAGTACTTC.